These 32 T cell receptor beta chains were sequenced from one sample in a study of early T cells in non-severe SARS-CoV-2 infection. TCRdb re-analysed the 5' RACE reads in MiXCR, keeping a single row per CDR3 protein. The table shows around 40,000 distinct CDR3 sequences, with roughly 6% occurring only once. Specimen: whole blood. These receptors were collected from an adult who was a healthcare worker with PCR-confirmed SARS-CoV-2 infection or an uninfected control (not recorded which).

By proportion, this clonotype is medium-sized. J is TRBJ2-1 and V is TRBV19; TRBD2 matches 12 bases. This CDR3 comprises 17 residues. Losses at the gene ends were 6 bases for V and 0 bases for J; bases not matched to a gene: 6. Germline CDR1 reads LNHDA; CDR2 reads SQIVND (reference sequence). The CDR3 DNA reads TGTGCCAGTAGCTCTAGCGGGAGGGTAAGCTCCTACAATGAGCAGTTCTTC. Translating gives CASSSSGRVSSYNEQFF.

In its sample, this clonotype was seen many times. The junction does not match germline at one end; this may be a read error. This chain uses TRBV11-2 with TRBJ2-7; weak D call: TRBD2 (5 bases). The CDR3 contains 12 residues. The germline V gene has CDR1 SGHAT and CDR2 FQNNGV. The CDR3 region is CASSLARERLLF. The CDR3 bases are TGTGCCAGCAGCTTAGCCCGGGAACGGCTTCTGTTC.

In this sample, this clonotype turned up many times. This chain uses TRBV12-3 or TRBV12-4 with TRBJ1-5, with TRBD1 matching 7 bases. V lost 5 bases and J lost 7; bases outside the gene matches: 8. This CDR3 is built from 14 residues. The CDR3 protein is CASSPEGDRQPQHF. The CDR3 DNA reads TGTGCCAGCAGTCCTGAGGGGGACAGACAGCCCCAGCATTTT.

In its sample, this clonotype was seen many times. The chain combines TRBV4-1 with TRBJ1-6, with D unclear. Trimming took 4 bases from V and 6 from J, leaving 10 bases between them. The CDR3 has 14 residues. Germline assignment: CDR1 MGHRA and CDR2 YSYEKL. The CDR3 coding sequence is TGCGCCAGCAGCCCGGGCCAGAGTAATTCACCCCTCCACTTT. It specifies CASSPGQSNSPLHF.

The chain combines TRBV27 with TRBJ2-2; D unresolved. This CDR3 has 14 residues. Per the germline V gene, CDR1 is MNHEY and CDR2 is SMNVEV (reference sequence). Trimming left V 4 bases short and J 2 bases short, with 8 bases between. The CDR3 protein is CASSWSLNTGELFF. CDR3 DNA: TGTGCCAGCAGTTGGTCCTTAAACACCGGGGAGCTGTTTTTT.

Only a few counts were recorded for this clonotype. This chain uses TRBV7-9 with TRBJ1-1; the D gene is possibly TRBD1 (5 bases). The ends were cut back, 5 bases at V and 1 base at J, with 8 bases in the middle. Looked up from germline, CDR1 is SEHNR and CDR2 is FQNEAQ (reference sequence). The CDR3 runs to 13 residues. In nucleotides, the CDR3 is TGTGCCAGCAGCCCCGGACAGAACACTGAAGCTTTCTTT. Translated: CASSPGQNTEAFF.

This clonotype was seen a few times. The rearrangement joins TRBV6-5 to TRBJ2-7; possible D gene TRBD1, 5 bases. V lost 5 bases to trimming and J lost 0 bases, with 8 bases between them. The CDR3 is 13 amino acids. CDR1 and CDR2 from the germline V gene are MNHEY and SVGAGI. The CDR3 region has the DNA TGTGCCAGCAGTGTGGGGCGCTCCTACGAGCAGTACTTC. Translating it yields CASSVGRSYEQYF.

This rearrangement joins TRBV9 to TRBJ2-3; tentatively, D is TRBD2 (5 bases). Looked up from germline, CDR1 is SGDLS and CDR2 is YYNGEE. This CDR3 is 14 amino acids long. Trimming stripped 1 base from V and 6 bases from J, with 12 bases between. CDR3 amino acids: CASSVLLAPDTQYF. The CDR3, as DNA: TGTGCCAGCAGCGTACTTCTAGCCCCCGATACGCAGTATTTT.

This clonotype was detected ten times or more. The chain has TRBV11-2 and TRBJ1-5; unclear D gene. The CDR3 has 13 residues. The germline CDR1 and CDR2 sequences are SGHAT and FQNNGV. V was trimmed by 2 bases and J by 3 bases, leaving 5 bases between them. The CDR3 DNA follows: TGTGCCAGCAGCTTATCGTCCAATCAGCCCCAGCATTTT. This encodes CASSLSSNQPQHF.

This clonotype was observed many times. The rearrangement joins TRBV11-2 to TRBJ2-7; 8 bases fit TRBD1. V lost 6 bases to trimming and J lost 2 bases; unmatched junction nucleotides: 9. The CDR3 length is 15 residues. Germline-derived CDR1 and CDR2 are SGHAT and FQNNGV. Here the CDR3 reads CASSFHRGDPYEQYF. CDR3 nucleotides: TGTGCCAGCAGTTTTCACAGGGGGGATCCCTACGAGCAGTACTTC.

This clonotype is deemed medium-sized. The rearrangement uses TRBV5-1 and TRBJ2-2; 7 nucleotides line up with TRBD1. The length of the CDR3 is 16 residues. Germline V gene lookup returns CDR1 SGHRS and CDR2 YFSETQ. The ends lost 2 bases at V and 4 bases at J; junction bases unmatched: 8. CDR3 in amino acids: CASSFTGDPSTGELFF. DNA for the CDR3: TGCGCCAGCAGCTTTACAGGGGACCCTAGCACCGGGGAGCTGTTTTTT.

The chain uses TRBV12-3 or TRBV12-4 and TRBJ2-1, with D perhaps TRBD2 (5 bases). The CDR3 is made up of 12 amino acids. Trimming removed 5 bases at V and 8 bases at J, with 10 bases between. Written as DNA, the CDR3 is TGTGCCAGCAGTCCTAATAGCGATGAGCAGTTCTTC. It specifies CASSPNSDEQFF.

Within the sample, this clonotype is medium-sized. V and J are TRBV5-1 and TRBJ2-2; D is uncertain. From germline, CDR1 is SGHRS and CDR2 YFSETQ. CDR3 length equals 15 residues. V gave up 0 bases and J gave up 7 bases, with 13 bases separating them. The CDR3 nucleotides are TGCGCCAGCAGCTTGGTAATGGATTCTGGCGGGGAGCTGTTTTTT. Amino acid sequence: CASSLVMDSGGELFF.

This clonotype showed up many times. The chain couples TRBV19 to TRBJ2-1; 8 nucleotides match TRBD2. Germline trimming cut 2 bases from V and 2 bases from J; bases unmatched to any gene: 5. This CDR3 comprises 16 residues. Germline V lookup: CDR1 LNHDA, CDR2 SQIVND (reference sequence). CDR3 sequence reads: CASSIQAGETYNEQFF. CDR3 DNA: TGTGCCAGTAGTATACAAGCGGGAGAAACCTACAATGAGCAGTTCTTC.

This clonotype occurred many times. V is TRBV6-6 and J is TRBJ2-1, with a tentative D call TRBD2 (6 bases). The CDR3 consists of 15 residues. Germline V gene sequence: CDR1 MNHNY, CDR2 SVGAGI (reference sequence). The V and J ends lost 10 bases and 0 bases respectively, with 16 bases between them. The CDR3 here is CATKEGSSSYNEQFF. The CDR3 nucleotides are TGTGCCACCAAGGAGGGAAGTAGCTCCTACAATGAGCAGTTCTTC.

The V call is TRBV4-1, the J call TRBJ2-6, with D possibly TRBD2 on 6 matching bases. CDR1 MGHRA and CDR2 YSYEKL come from the germline V gene. The V gene lost 2 bases and the J gene lost 4 bases, with 12 bases spanning the gap. The CDR3 is made up of 16 amino acids. The CDR3 loop reads CASSQPLAVGANVLTF. In nucleotides, the CDR3 is TGCGCCAGCAGCCAACCGTTAGCGGTCGGGGCCAACGTCCTGACTTTC.

This clonotype was seen at least ten times. This chain uses TRBV13 with TRBJ2-7, with D possibly matching TRBD2 (6 bases). The CDR3 consists of 16 residues. Looked up from germline, CDR1 is PRHDT and CDR2 is FYEKMQ (reference sequence). Trimming shortened V by 3 bases and J by 2 bases, and 17 bases separated the two germline ends. The CDR3 region is CASSLGSRETAYEQYF. Here the CDR3 DNA reads TGTGCCAGCAGCTTGGGGTCCCGGGAGACGGCCTACGAGCAGTACTTC.

This clonotype was seen a handful of times. This chain connects TRBV20-1 to TRBJ2-3; TRBD2 aligns across 8 bases. The V and J ends lost 5 bases and 0 bases, in that order; junction bases with no gene match: 1. The CDR3 is 13 residues long. Germline V CDR1 and CDR2: DFQATT, SNEGSKA (reference sequence). The CDR3 nucleotides are TGCAGTGCTTCTAGCGGGAGCACAGATACGCAGTATTTT. It yields the protein CSASSGSTDTQYF.

This clonotype came up many times. V is TRBV11-1 and J is TRBJ2-1; 10 nucleotides agree with TRBD2. The CDR3 is made up of 14 amino acids. The germline CDR1 and CDR2 sequences are SGHAT and FQDESV (reference sequence). V dropped 0 bases and J dropped 10; count of bases not matched to a gene: 3. CDR3 region: CASSLASTSGEQFF. DNA of the CDR3: TGTGCCAGCAGCTTAGCGTCGACTAGCGGGGAGCAGTTCTTC.

The table lists this clonotype with many counts. The chain joins TRBV11-3 to TRBJ2-3; a weak D match, TRBD1 (5 bases). The CDR3 covers 13 residues. The germline V and J ends were trimmed by 5 bases and 10 bases, with 16 bases remaining between them. CDR1 is SGHNT and CDR2 is YENEEA in the germline V gene. DNA for the CDR3: TGTGCCAGCAGCATAGCCCAGGGAACCTCGCAGTATTTT. Translated: CASSIAQGTSQYF.

The rearrangement joins TRBV20-1 to TRBJ1-3; D remains unclear. CDR3 length: 13 residues. From germline, CDR1 is DFQATT and CDR2 SNEGSKA (reference sequence). V lost 6 bases, J lost 8 bases, and 17 bases lay in between. DNA for the CDR3: TGCAGTGCCACCTTGTCCTCCCTCGACACCATATATTTT. Its translation: CSATLSSLDTIYF.

The chain joins TRBV11-2 to TRBJ2-2, with D perhaps being TRBD1 or TRBD2 (5 bases each). V lost 1 base and J lost 6, with 12 bases in between. The CDR3 contains 15 residues. Germline CDR1 reads SGHAT; CDR2 reads FQNNGV. The CDR3 DNA reads as TGTGCCAGCAGCTTAGTCGGTATGGGGGCCGGGGAGCTGTTTTTT. Translating gives CASSLVGMGAGELFF.

The V call is TRBV20-1, the J call TRBJ2-7; 7 bases fit TRBD1. Germline values: CDR1 DFQATT, CDR2 SNEGSKA (reference sequence). V lost 6 bases to trimming and J lost 7 bases; unmatched junction nucleotides: 6. The CDR3 loop spans 11 amino acids. The CDR3 DNA is TGCAGTGCCAGACCAGGGGGTGAGCAGTACTTC. It is translated as CSARPGGEQYF.

There are a few counts of this clonotype. The chain links TRBV7-9 to TRBJ2-1; 8 bases match TRBD2. V gave up 3 bases and J gave up 0 bases; unmatched junction bases: 4. Germline V gives CDR1 SEHNR, CDR2 FQNEAQ (reference sequence). There are 16 residues in the CDR3. The CDR3 sequence is CASSFGGRSSYNEQFF. CDR3 coding DNA: TGTGCCAGCAGCTTCGGCGGGAGGAGCTCCTACAATGAGCAGTTCTTC.

This clonotype was counted many times. The genes are TRBV20-1 and TRBJ2-7; 11 nucleotides align to TRBD2. The CDR3 runs to 15 residues. Germline values: CDR1 DFQATT, CDR2 SNEGSKA (reference sequence). The V and J ends lost 0 bases and 4 bases, in that order; junction bases with no gene match: 5. As DNA, the CDR3 is TGCAGTGCTAGAGATCCGGGGACTAGCGGATACGAGCAGTACTTC. Translation gives CSARDPGTSGYEQYF.

This CDR3 reads CASASGPGPSYEQYF. CDR3 in DNA: TGTGCCAGCGCCTCCGGTCCCGGGCCCTCCTACGAGCAGTACTTC. This chain joins TRBV7-2 and TRBJ2-7; no definite D call. CDR3 length equals 15 residues. Germline V gene lookup returns CDR1 SGHTA and CDR2 FQGNSA. V dropped 8 bases and J dropped 0 bases, with 17 bases sitting between them. The variable domain in full, with the rest retrieved from reference TRBV7-2 and TRBJ2-7, is GAGVSQSPSNKVTEKGKDVELRCDPISGHTALYWYRQSLGQGLEFLIYFQGNSAPDKSGLPSDRFSAERTGGSVSTLTIQRTQQEDSAVYLCASASGPGPSYEQYFGPGTRLTVT.

This clonotype was observed many times. The genes are TRBV28 and TRBJ2-5; 8 bases map to TRBD2. The V gene's germline CDR1 is MDHEN and CDR2 SYDVKM. V lost 6 bases and J lost 11; bases outside the gene matches: 17. The CDR3 runs 15 residues. The DNA for the CDR3 is TGTGCCAGCAGCCCCCCCGACCGGCCCGGGAGGGAGCAGTACTTC. As protein: CASSPPDRPGREQYF.

This sequence joins TRBV4-1 and TRBJ2-5, with unresolved D. The CDR3 extends over 14 amino acids. Trimming removed 1 base at V and 1 base at J, with 7 bases between. Looked up from germline, CDR1 is MGHRA and CDR2 is YSYEKL. This CDR3 is CASSQGPSQETQYF. CDR3 nucleotide sequence: TGCGCCAGCAGCCAAGGCCCGAGCCAAGAGACCCAGTACTTC.

The table lists this clonotype with many counts. The chain employs TRBV7-2 and TRBJ1-6; no reliable D call. Trimming stripped 5 bases from V and 6 bases from J, with 2 bases between. The germline V gene encodes CDR1 SGHTA and CDR2 FQGNSA. The CDR3 is 11 residues long. CDR3 DNA sequence: TGTGCCAGCAGCGCTAATTCACCCCTCCACTTT. It yields the protein CASSANSPLHF.

There are many counts of this clonotype. This chain connects TRBV11-2 to TRBJ2-5; TRBD2 matches at 7 bases. The germline V gene has CDR1 SGHAT and CDR2 FQNNGV. This CDR3 spans 15 amino acids. V lost 1 base, J lost 5 bases, and 7 bases stayed unmatched. The chain's CDR3 is CASSLAAGVGETQYF. CDR3 coding DNA: TGTGCCAGCAGCTTAGCCGCGGGGGTCGGGGAGACCCAGTACTTC.

This clonotype came up many times. V is TRBV6-1 and J is TRBJ2-7; a weak D match, TRBD1 (6 bases). The germline V and J ends were trimmed by 3 bases and 5 bases, with 14 bases remaining between them. CDR3 length: 14 amino acids. Germline CDR1 reads MNHNS; CDR2 reads SASEGT. The CDR3: CASSEGTGSDEQYF. CDR3 nucleotide sequence: TGTGCCAGCAGTGAGGGAACAGGGTCGGACGAGCAGTACTTC.

The gene calls are TRBV3-1 and TRBJ1-5; D perhaps matches TRBD1 (5 bases). With 1 base removed from V and 2 bases from J, the gap between germline ends came to 9 bases. The length of the CDR3 is 15 residues. Germline CDR1 reads LGHDT; CDR2 reads YNNKEL (reference sequence). Here the CDR3 DNA reads TGTGCCAGCAGCCAAGGGGGCGAGGGCAATCAGCCCCAGCATTTT. Protein sequence: CASSQGGEGNQPQHF. The entire variable domain, with the rest obtained from reference TRBV3-1 and TRBJ1-5, is as follows: DTAVSQTPKYLVTQMGNDKSIKCEQNLGHDTMYWYKQDSKKFLKIMFSYNNKELIINETVPNRFSPKSPDKAHLNLHINSLELGDSAVYFCASSQGGEGNQPQHFGDGTRLSIL.